The rows below give T cell receptor beta chains drawn from one sample of a study of blood T cell repertoires in COVID-19. Generated by immunoSEQ multiplex PCR, the TCRdb table keeps only in-frame clones and is missing some. The sample shows hundreds of thousands of clones, about 89% of them seen only once. The sample comprised peripheral blood. Receptors were obtained from a woman in her twenties or thirties with COVID-19, enrolled during active disease. CDR3s leave out the opening cysteine and the closing phenylalanine or tryptophan.

cdr3_aa v_call
ASSLKGAGTGELF TRBV11-3
ASSLSRQGEAF TRBV27
ASSSPEGASNNSPLH TRBV28
ASTPSPGQLNTEAF TRBV28
ASTTGDPNTGELF TRBV5-1
ASSVFSGGDTGELF TRBV9
ASSQPRARVFEQY TRBV7-2
SVEGFGVADTQY TRBV29-1
ASRYTAREGRTDTQY TRBV7-2
AWSSGSGDRGTEAF TRBV30
ASRRQGHQETQY TRBV7-2
ASTPTRRRETQY TRBV7-2
ASRPGTSGRYEQY TRBV6-5
ASSLVPGVQETQY TRBV5-1
ASSLAGTGGHRNQY TRBV7-9
ASSRTRNQPQH TRBV6-2/TRBV6-3
ASSSQGRNYGYT TRBV9
ASREGTGVTGELF TRBV6-1
ASSLRETQY TRBV28
ASSLEYSPLH TRBV7-9
ATGQQTSTDTQY TRBV3-1/TRBV3-2
ASRLAGPNTGELF TRBV27
ASSLVTGGSGSEAF TRBV7-6
ASSPTSEQF TRBV6-5
ASSEKGDYTDTQY TRBV2
ASSYESGAQPQH TRBV6-6
ASSLHRVGTEAF TRBV27